One sample yielded the 27 T cell receptor beta chains listed below, sequenced in a study of blood T cell repertoires in COVID-19. Method: immunoSEQ multiplex PCR; TCRdb's copy keeps in-frame clones and lacks some. This sample has 250,000 to 400,000 clones, with approximately 89% found just once. Sequenced material: peripheral blood. The receptors here all came from a woman in her twenties or thirties with COVID-19, enrolled during active disease.

This chain uses TRBV30 with TRBJ2-2; D may be TRBD1 (5 bases). CDR1 GTSNPN and CDR2 SVGIG come from the germline V gene (reference sequence). Trimming took 1 base from V and 6 from J, leaving 12 bases between them. This CDR3 is 14 amino acids long. The CDR3 protein is CAWSAGAEAGELFF. CDR3 bases: TGTGCCTGGAGTGCTGGGGCAGAGGCCGGGGAGCTGTTTTTT.

This clone is a singleton in its sample. This sequence joins TRBV9 and TRBJ2-1, with 8 bases fitting TRBD1. This CDR3 has 13 amino acids. Germline CDR1 SGDLS, CDR2 YYNGEE. The V segment lost 4 bases and the J segment 7 bases; nucleotides outside the gene matches: 4. The CDR3 protein is CASSPQGANEQFF. Written as DNA, the CDR3 is TGTGCCAGCAGCCCGCAGGGGGCGAATGAGCAGTTCTTC.

The chain carries TRBV5-5 and TRBJ1-6; 8 nucleotides match TRBD1. Looked up from germline, CDR1 is SGHKS and CDR2 is YYEKEE (reference sequence). Germline trimming cut 1 base from V and 8 bases from J; bases unmatched to any gene: 5. The CDR3 extends over 15 amino acids. In DNA, the CDR3 is TGTGCCAGCAGCTTGCTCTCAGGGGGCGATTCACCCCTCCACTTT. This gives the protein CASSLLSGGDSPLHF. Looking up the rest from reference TRBV5-5 and TRBJ1-6 gives the full variable domain: DAGVTQSPTHLIKTRGQQVTLRCSPISGHKSVSWYQQVLGQGPQFIFQYYEKEERGRGNFPDRFSARQFPNYSSELNVNALLLGDSALYLCASSLLSGGDSPLHFGNGTRLTVT.

The chain uses TRBV19 and TRBJ1-1; D not resolved. V lost 6 bases and J lost 1, with 9 bases in between. The CDR3 runs to 13 residues. Germline CDR1 reads LNHDA; CDR2 reads SQIVND (reference sequence). The CDR3: CASSSGGNTEAFF. CDR3 in DNA: TGTGCCAGTAGCTCGGGAGGGAACACTGAAGCTTTCTTT.

V usage is TRBV6-6 and J usage is TRBJ1-4, with D unresolved. Germline lookup yields CDR1 MNHNY and CDR2 SVGAGI (reference sequence). V dropped 4 bases and J dropped 4 bases, with 7 bases sitting between them. The CDR3 has 13 residues. The CDR3 protein is CASSFVRNEKLFF. The CDR3 DNA reads TGTGCCAGCAGTTTTGTCCGTAATGAAAAACTGTTTTTT.

This clone was seen many times. The rearrangement links TRBV28 to TRBJ2-1; 9 bases match TRBD2. V lost 4 bases to trimming and J lost 8 bases; unmatched junction nucleotides: 9. CDR3 length: 15 residues. Germline V lookup: CDR1 MDHEN, CDR2 SYDVKM. In nucleotides, the CDR3 is TGTGCCAGCAGTTCTCTAGCGGGGCATACGGATGAGCAGTTCTTC. Translation gives CASSSLAGHTDEQFF. Full variable domain (outside the CDR3, taken from reference TRBV28 and TRBJ2-1): DVKVTQSSRYLVKRTGEKVFLECVQDMDHENMFWYRQDPGLGLRLIYFSYDVKMKEKGDIPEGYSVSREKKERFSLILESASTNQTSMYLCASSSLAGHTDEQFFGPGTRLTVL.

This clone appeared a single time. The genes are TRBV7-2 and TRBJ2-5; the match to TRBD2 covers 9 bases. After removal of 7 bases from V and 4 bases from J, the junction contained 13 bases not matched to a gene. Per germline, CDR1 SGHTA and CDR2 FQGNSA. The CDR3 spans 16 residues. Written as DNA, the CDR3 is TGTGCCAGCACTGGGGCTAGCGGGGCCGCGAGAGAGACCCAGTACTTC. It specifies CASTGASGAARETQYF.

The V call is TRBV6-5, the J call TRBJ2-1; unclear D gene. Germline lookup yields CDR1 MNHEY and CDR2 SVGAGI. This CDR3 comprises 11 residues. Trimming stripped 5 bases from V and 10 bases from J, with 9 bases between. CDR3: CASSPPPEQFF. The CDR3 DNA is TGTGCCAGCAGTCCCCCCCCAGAGCAGTTCTTC.

The table lists this clone with a few counts. The genes are TRBV18 and TRBJ1-1; 7 bases agree with TRBD1. Germline CDR1 and CDR2: KGHSH and LQKENI. Losses at the gene ends were 8 bases for V and 2 bases for J; bases not matched to a gene: 5. The CDR3 consists of 13 residues. This CDR3 reads CASTGTVNTEAFF. The CDR3 region has the DNA TGTGCCAGCACCGGGACAGTAAACACTGAAGCTTTCTTT.

V gene TRBV19 combines with J gene TRBJ1-1; D gene uncertain. V lost 6 bases and J lost 4, with 9 bases in between. Germline CDR1 is LNHDA and CDR2 is SQIVND (reference sequence). CDR3 size: 12 residues. CDR3 DNA: TGTGCCAGTAGCCTTCCCGGCACTGAAGCTTTCTTT. Its protein is CASSLPGTEAFF.

This chain uses TRBV15 with TRBJ1-5; D remains ambiguous. This CDR3 is 15 amino acids long. CDR1 is LNHNV and CDR2 is YYDKDF in the germline V gene (reference sequence). Trimming cost V 5 bases and J 0 bases, with 11 bases left between them. CDR3 region: CATSHRPYSNQPQHF. CDR3 DNA: TGTGCCACCAGCCACAGACCCTATAGCAATCAGCCCCAGCATTTT. The whole variable domain, remainder taken from reference TRBV15 and TRBJ1-5, is DAMVIQNPRYQVTQFGKPVTLSCSQTLNHNVMYWYQQKSSQAPKLLFHYYDKDFNNEADTPDNFQSRRPNTSFCFLDIRSPGLGDTAMYLCATSHRPYSNQPQHFGDGTRLSIL.

The chain uses TRBV7-9 and TRBJ2-1, with a possible D match to TRBD1 (6 bases). Per the germline V gene, CDR1 is SEHNR and CDR2 is FQNEAQ (reference sequence). The CDR3 is made up of 18 amino acids. The V end was cut by 5 bases, the J end by 0 bases, with 20 bases between. In nucleotides, the CDR3 is TGTGCCAGCAGCCAGGGGTCCAGGGCAACAAACTCCTACAATGAGCAGTTCTTC. Its translation is CASSQGSRATNSYNEQFF.

The genes are TRBV6-5 and TRBJ1-1; tentative D call: TRBD1 (5 bases). Germline lookup yields CDR1 MNHEY and CDR2 SVGAGI. The CDR3 loop spans 15 amino acids. V lost 0 bases, J lost 2 bases, and 10 bases lay in between. This CDR3 is CASSYSWQGNTEAFF. The CDR3 DNA reads TGTGCCAGCAGTTACTCTTGGCAGGGTAACACTGAAGCTTTCTTT.

V usage is TRBV2 and J usage is TRBJ1-2, with D unclear. With 6 bases removed from V and 5 bases from J, the gap between germline ends came to 13 bases. CDR1 SNHLY and CDR2 FYNNEI come from the germline V gene. The CDR3 consists of 13 residues. The chain's CDR3 is CASRLRETYGYTF. The CDR3 DNA is TGTGCCAGCAGGCTCAGAGAGACTTATGGCTACACCTTC.

The chain couples TRBV3-1 (or the pseudogene TRBV3-2) to TRBJ2-5, with 10 bases lining up with TRBD1. In germline, CDR1 is LGHDT, CDR2 YNNKEL (reference sequence). V lost 2 bases and J lost 2; bases outside the gene matches: 11. There are 18 residues in the CDR3. CDR3 bases: TGTGCCAGCAGCCAACTTGTGGGGACAGGGGAGGATCAAGAGACCCAGTACTTC. As protein: CASSQLVGTGEDQETQYF.

The chain has TRBV18 and TRBJ1-1; 8 bases agree with TRBD1. The CDR3 runs to 14 residues. The germline V gene encodes CDR1 KGHSH and CDR2 LQKENI. The trim removed 6 bases at V and 3 bases at J, leaving 6 bases unmatched. This chain's CDR3 is CASSLSQGDTEAFF. The CDR3 region has the DNA TGTGCCAGCTCGCTTTCACAGGGGGACACTGAAGCTTTCTTT.

This chain connects TRBV18 to TRBJ2-7, with TRBD2 as a possible D gene (6 bases). The CDR3 runs 14 residues. CDR1 and CDR2 (germline): KGHSH, LQKENI. V gave up 3 bases and J gave up 5 bases, with 14 bases separating them. The CDR3 sequence is CASSPDRGYNEQYF. The DNA of the CDR3 is TGTGCCAGCTCACCCGACCGGGGGTACAACGAGCAGTACTTC.

This clone was recorded a few times. The chain joins TRBV2 to TRBJ1-2; tentative D call: TRBD1 (5 bases). CDR3 length equals 13 residues. Looked up from germline, CDR1 is SNHLY and CDR2 is FYNNEI. Between the trimmed V and J ends, which lost 6 bases and 2 bases, there was a span of 10 bases. CDR3 nucleotide sequence: TGTGCCAGCAGGTCGGGACTGAACTATGGCTACACCTTC. It specifies CASRSGLNYGYTF.

The J gene is TRBJ1-6, the V gene TRBV6-5; 10 positions agree with TRBD1. J was trimmed by 7 bases and V by 6 bases; bases with no gene match: 6. This CDR3 has 15 residues. CDR1 MNHEY and CDR2 SVGAGI come from the germline V gene. CDR3 residues: CASRTGQGSNSPLHF. CDR3 in DNA: TGTGCCAGCAGAACGGGACAGGGGTCCAATTCACCCCTCCACTTT.

This chain uses TRBV10-3 with TRBJ1-1; 10 bases are a match to TRBD1. This CDR3 is built from 15 residues. Germline V lookup: CDR1 ENHRY, CDR2 SYGVKD. The V segment lost 6 bases and the J segment 2 bases; nucleotides outside the gene matches: 6. Here the CDR3 reads CAIRPDRGRNTEAFF. The CDR3 DNA is TGTGCCATCAGACCAGACAGGGGGCGCAACACTGAAGCTTTCTTT.

This clone was recorded a few times. This chain joins TRBV30 and TRBJ1-4, with D hard to call. There are 15 residues in the CDR3. Per germline, CDR1 GTSNPN and CDR2 SVGIG (reference sequence). V was cut by 1 base and J by 0 bases, with 9 bases left in between. The CDR3 nucleotides are TGTGCCTGGAGTGCCTTCTTAGCAACTAATGAAAAACTGTTTTTT. Translation: CAWSAFLATNEKLFF.

The chain employs TRBV19 and TRBJ2-2, with 10 positions matching TRBD1. Trimming removed 7 bases from V and 6 bases from J; junction bases left unmatched: 8. CDR3 length: 15 residues. Per germline, CDR1 LNHDA and CDR2 SQIVND (reference sequence). CDR3 protein: CASTLGQGFAGELFF. CDR3 DNA sequence: TGTGCCAGTACCCTGGGACAGGGGTTCGCCGGGGAGCTGTTTTTT.

This clone was observed many times. The V gene is TRBV5-1, the J gene TRBJ1-2, with 11 bases matching TRBD1. CDR1 is SGHRS and CDR2 is YFSETQ in the germline V gene. Trimming removed 0 bases from V and 7 bases from J; junction bases left unmatched: 5. The CDR3 contains 15 residues. CDR3 in amino acids: CASSLEDRGLAGYTF. In DNA form, the CDR3 reads TGCGCCAGCAGCTTGGAGGACAGGGGGCTGGCTGGCTACACCTTC.

The chain couples TRBV4-1 to TRBJ2-3, with a possible D match to TRBD1 (6 bases). Per the germline V gene, CDR1 is MGHRA and CDR2 is YSYEKL. Trimming cost V 1 base and J 2 bases, with 16 bases left between them. The CDR3 has 17 residues. CDR3 amino acids: CASSQGARGDSTDTQYF. CDR3 sequence (DNA): TGCGCCAGCAGCCAAGGGGCCAGGGGAGATTCCACAGATACGCAGTATTTT.

The rearrangement uses TRBV18 and TRBJ1-5; 8 bases fit TRBD1. V was clipped by 5 bases and J by 3 bases; unmatched bases: 6. The CDR3 loop spans 15 amino acids. Germline loops: CDR1 KGHSH, CDR2 LQKENI. The chain's CDR3 is CASSVQGANNQPQHF. For the CDR3, the DNA is TGTGCCAGCTCAGTCCAGGGGGCCAACAATCAGCCCCAGCATTTT.

In DNA, the CDR3 is TGTGCCAGCAGCTTGTGCAGGGTAGGGGGAGGGAGCAATCAGCCCCAGCATTTT. Translation gives CASSLCRVGGGSNQPQHF. V usage is TRBV5-5 and J usage is TRBJ1-5; a weak D match, TRBD1 (6 bases). This CDR3 contains 18 residues. The ends were cut back, 1 base at V and 1 base at J, with 18 bases in the middle. CDR1 SGHKS and CDR2 YYEKEE come from the germline V gene (reference sequence).

The chain employs TRBV19 and TRBJ2-5; the match to TRBD1 covers 11 bases. Germline V CDR1 and CDR2: LNHDA, SQIVND (reference sequence). With 3 bases clipped from V and 5 bases from J, the junction kept 5 bases outside the gene matches. This CDR3 is 15 amino acids long. CDR3 residues: CASSIGQGAWETQYF. The CDR3 region has the DNA TGTGCCAGTAGTATTGGACAGGGGGCTTGGGAGACCCAGTACTTC.